This paragraph reports one T cell receptor beta chain. Its cognate antigen is unknown. Germline V gives CDR1 MNHNS, CDR2 SASEGT. V was pared by 6 bases and J by 1 base, with 12 bases between. This CDR3 spans 15 amino acids. The data belong to a study of OX40 agonist ivuxolimab in advanced cancers. The table came from immunoSEQ multiplex PCR; TCRdb's copy has only in-frame clones and leaves some out. The sample yields tens of thousands of clones, 80% to 90% seen once. Study observations and caveats: By week 6 at 0.1 to 3.0 mg/kg, blood CD4+ and CD8+ T cells had expanded clonally.

Sequences were derived from CD4+ or CD8+ T cells sorted from blood, sampled in a trial of the OX40 agonist ivuxolimab. The chain uses TRBV6-1 and TRBJ2-2; D gene unclear. This sequence originates from an adult with an advanced solid tumor such as melanoma, head and neck, liver or kidney cancer. The CDR3 loop reads CASSPISGNTGELFF. The CDR3 DNA reads as TGTGCCAGCAGCCCCATATCGGGGAACACCGGGGAGCTGTTTTTT.